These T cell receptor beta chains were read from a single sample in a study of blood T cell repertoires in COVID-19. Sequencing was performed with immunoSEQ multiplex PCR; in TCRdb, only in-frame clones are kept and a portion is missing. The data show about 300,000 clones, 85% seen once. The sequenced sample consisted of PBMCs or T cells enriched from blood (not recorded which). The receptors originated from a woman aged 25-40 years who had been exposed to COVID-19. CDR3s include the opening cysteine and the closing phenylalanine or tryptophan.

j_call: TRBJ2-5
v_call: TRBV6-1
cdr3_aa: CASSALNYRDGQETQYF

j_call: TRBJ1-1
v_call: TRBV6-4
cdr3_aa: CASRGEGEAFF

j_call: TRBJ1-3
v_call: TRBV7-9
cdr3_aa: CASSRITGTGGGGNTIYF

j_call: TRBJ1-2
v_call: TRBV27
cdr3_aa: CAIRDRNYGYTF

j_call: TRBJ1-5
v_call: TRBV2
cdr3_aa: CASRGEAQPQHF

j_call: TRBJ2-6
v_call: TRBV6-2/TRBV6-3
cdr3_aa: CASSYSQGTGGPSGANVLTF

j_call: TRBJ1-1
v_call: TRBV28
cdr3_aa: CASIRGPGTEAFF

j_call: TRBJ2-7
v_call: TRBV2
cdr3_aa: CASSEGLAVSYEQYF

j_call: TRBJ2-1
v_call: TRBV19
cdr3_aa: CASSLTSGYNEQFF

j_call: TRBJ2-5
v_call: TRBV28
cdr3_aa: CASRRQGIRDETQYF

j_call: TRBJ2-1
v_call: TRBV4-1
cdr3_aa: CASSQHHRGRVAGGSEQFF

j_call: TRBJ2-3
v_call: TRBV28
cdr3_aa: CASSLQGLGTSTDTQYF

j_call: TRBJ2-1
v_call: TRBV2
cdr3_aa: CASREEGLAYNEQFF

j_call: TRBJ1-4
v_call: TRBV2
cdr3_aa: CASLVTALSEKLFF

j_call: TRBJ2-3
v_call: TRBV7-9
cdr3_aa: CASRAGLGIGPDTDTQYF

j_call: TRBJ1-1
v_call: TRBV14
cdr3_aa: CASSQGPGTGRTEAFF

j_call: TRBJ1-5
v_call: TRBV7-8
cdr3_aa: CASSSGTGGGQPQHF

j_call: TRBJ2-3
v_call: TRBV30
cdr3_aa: CAWVRNGADTQYF

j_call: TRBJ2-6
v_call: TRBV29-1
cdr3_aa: CSVGGQGTGANVLTF

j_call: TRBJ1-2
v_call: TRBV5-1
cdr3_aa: CASSLDDRDNNYGYTF

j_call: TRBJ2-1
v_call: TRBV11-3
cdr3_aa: CASSFVQGSDEQFF

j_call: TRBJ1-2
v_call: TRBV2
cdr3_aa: CASSSLGGQTVYGYTF

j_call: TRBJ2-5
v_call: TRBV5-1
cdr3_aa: CASSLAQGKETQYF

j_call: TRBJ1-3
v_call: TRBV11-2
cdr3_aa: CASSGRQGGNTIYF

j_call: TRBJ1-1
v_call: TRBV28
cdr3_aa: CATEGQTKAFF

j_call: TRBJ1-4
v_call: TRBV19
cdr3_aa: CASTRGQNNEKLFF

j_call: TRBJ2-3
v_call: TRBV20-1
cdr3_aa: CSARRLDTQYF

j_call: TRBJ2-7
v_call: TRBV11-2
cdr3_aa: CASSLTRTGGLSEQYF

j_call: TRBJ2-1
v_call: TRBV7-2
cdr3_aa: CASSFDEQFF

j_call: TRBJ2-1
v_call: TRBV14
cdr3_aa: CASSRGQSSYNEQFF

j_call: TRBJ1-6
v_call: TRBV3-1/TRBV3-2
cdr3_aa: CASSQDPVTGSRSPLHF